These 21 T cell receptor beta chains were sequenced from one sample in a study of T cell responses to AZD1222 COVID-19 vaccine. The table came from immunoSEQ multiplex PCR; TCRdb's copy has only in-frame clones and leaves some out. This table has 150,000 or so clones, just over 90% appearing once. The sequencing here drew on peripheral blood, taken on day 0 of MenACWY control vaccination. These receptors were taken from an adult in good health.

The chain combines TRBV5-8 with TRBJ1-1; D not certain. The germline gives CDR1 SGHTS, CDR2 YDEGEE. The CDR3 sequence is 14 residues long. V lost 0 bases and J lost 0, with 6 bases in between. The CDR3 region has the DNA TGTGCCAGCAGCTTGGGTGCTCTGAACACTGAAGCTTTCTTT. It encodes CASSLGALNTEAFF.

This clone was found once. The gene calls are TRBV12-3 or TRBV12-4 and TRBJ1-2; D uncertain. This CDR3 has 13 amino acids. The ends were cut back, 4 bases at V and 4 bases at J, with 10 bases in the middle. CDR3 coding DNA: TGTGCCAGCAGTTCTACACTGGGCTATGGCTACACCTTC. Its translation is CASSSTLGYGYTF.

The chain's CDR3 is CASSFGSPPDYGYTF. In nucleotides, the CDR3 is TGTGCCAGCAGTTTCGGGTCCCCCCCTGACTATGGCTACACCTTC. This chain joins TRBV27 and TRBJ1-2; D not resolved. The germline CDR1 and CDR2 sequences are MNHEY and SMNVEV (reference sequence). With 3 bases removed from V and 3 bases from J, the gap between germline ends came to 14 bases. CDR3 length: 15 amino acids.

The rearrangement joins TRBV27 to TRBJ2-2; no firm D call. Germline V gives CDR1 MNHEY, CDR2 SMNVEV (reference sequence). V was shortened by 3 bases and J by 4 bases, with 9 bases between the two germline ends. The CDR3 contains 14 residues. CDR3 bases: TGTGCCAGCAGTTTCGGTAGCCCCACCGGGGAGCTGTTTTTT. This codes for CASSFGSPTGELFF.

This clone is medium-sized in the sample. The CDR3 is CASSLGTVSGNTIYF. The DNA of the CDR3 is TGTGCCAGCAGCCTGGGGACCGTATCAGGAAACACCATATATTTT. J is TRBJ1-3 and V is TRBV9; a possible D gene is TRBD1 (5 bases). The V end lost 4 bases, the J end lost 4 bases, and 15 bases lay between the germline ends. CDR3 length equals 15 residues. Per germline, CDR1 SGDLS and CDR2 YYNGEE.

This clone has just one count. This chain joins TRBV5-5 and TRBJ1-2; 7 bases match TRBD1. There are 15 residues in the CDR3. Germline CDR1 is SGHKS and CDR2 is YYEKEE (reference sequence). The trim removed 2 bases at V and 8 bases at J, leaving 12 bases unmatched. CDR3 in amino acids: CASSFTVEGARGYTF. The CDR3 bases are TGTGCCAGCAGCTTTACTGTTGAGGGGGCGCGAGGCTACACCTTC.

The genes are TRBV7-8 and TRBJ2-3; no definite D call. Germline V gene lookup returns CDR1 SGHVS and CDR2 FQNEAQ. The CDR3 totals 17 residues. V lost 5 bases and J lost 0, with 18 bases in between. The CDR3 sequence is CASSARGSGISTDTQYF. CDR3 DNA: TGTGCCAGCAGCGCCCGCGGATCTGGCATTAGCACAGATACGCAGTATTTT.

V and J are TRBV5-4 and TRBJ2-7; possible D gene TRBD1, 7 bases. This CDR3 region has 16 residues. V lost 4 bases and J lost 7, with 24 bases in between. CDR1 and CDR2 from the germline V gene are SGHNT and YYREEE (reference sequence). CDR3 coding DNA: TGTGCCAGCAGCGCCCTGGCGGGACAGCTGTCTGGAGAGCAGTACTTC. This codes for CASSALAGQLSGEQYF.

This clone showed up just once. The gene calls are TRBV9 and TRBJ2-3; 14 nucleotides line up with TRBD2. The CDR3 contains 20 residues. V shed 0 bases and J 0 bases; nucleotides not matched to a gene: 9. Germline CDR1 SGDLS, CDR2 YYNGEE. CDR3 loop: CASSVGVGTSGGVSTDTQYF. The CDR3 region has the DNA TGTGCCAGCAGCGTAGGTGTCGGGACTAGCGGGGGAGTAAGCACAGATACGCAGTATTTT.

This clone was found once. V and J are TRBV28 and TRBJ1-2, with 10 nucleotides matching TRBD1. J was trimmed by 6 bases and V by 3 bases; bases with no gene match: 7. In germline, CDR1 is MDHEN, CDR2 SYDVKM. The length of the CDR3 is 15 residues. The CDR3 DNA sequence: TGTGCCAGCAGTTTTACCGGGACAGGGGACGATGGCTACACCTTC. Translating it yields CASSFTGTGDDGYTF.

A remark on this clone: A much bigger clone sits one base away, suggesting this may be a read error. V and J are TRBV18 and TRBJ1-1; a weak D match, TRBD1 (6 bases). The V and J ends lost 5 bases and 1 base respectively, with 8 bases between them. Germline CDR1 reads KGHSH; CDR2 reads LQKENI. This CDR3 spans 13 amino acids. CDR3 in DNA: TGTGCCAGCTCATCGGACAGGAACACTGAAGCTTTCTTT. It specifies CASSSDRNTEAFF.

J is TRBJ1-1 and V is TRBV12-3 or TRBV12-4, with no clear D. V was cut by 5 bases and J by 0 bases, with 7 bases left in between. The CDR3 sequence is 13 residues long. The CDR3 DNA follows: TGTGCCAGCAGTACCCAGATGAACACTGAAGCTTTCTTT. This gives the protein CASSTQMNTEAFF.

The chain is built from TRBV7-2 and TRBJ1-6, with TRBD1 matching 9 bases. The CDR3 length is 14 residues. Unmatched junction bases numbered 2, after V lost 4 bases and J lost 7 bases. Germline V gene data show CDR1 as SGHTA and CDR2 as FQGNSA. The CDR3: CASSYRGPNSPLHF. The CDR3 bases are TGTGCCAGCAGCTACAGGGGGCCAAATTCACCCCTCCACTTT. The whole variable domain, remainder taken from reference TRBV7-2 and TRBJ1-6, is GAGVSQSPSNKVTEKGKDVELRCDPISGHTALYWYRQSLGQGLEFLIYFQGNSAPDKSGLPSDRFSAERTGGSVSTLTIQRTQQEDSAVYLCASSYRGPNSPLHFGNGTRLTVT.

The rearrangement joins TRBV5-4 to TRBJ2-5; D could derive from TRBD1 or TRBD2 (5 bases each). V lost 0 bases and J lost 5, with 14 bases in between. Germline CDR1 is SGHNT and CDR2 is YYREEE (reference sequence). The CDR3 is made up of 15 amino acids. The CDR3 reads CASSLAGAGKETQYF. For the CDR3, the DNA is TGTGCCAGCAGCTTGGCCGGGGCCGGGAAGGAGACCCAGTACTTC.

The chain combines TRBV10-3 with TRBJ2-3, with TRBD1 identical over 8 bases. The CDR3 spans 16 residues. Trimming removed 5 bases from V and 2 bases from J; junction bases left unmatched: 9. Germline lookup yields CDR1 ENHRY and CDR2 SYGVKD. The CDR3 here is CAISRSGTGYTDTQYF. CDR3 in DNA: TGTGCCATCAGTAGATCCGGGACAGGATACACAGATACGCAGTATTTT.

Comment on this clone: Other nucleotide sequences from this sample produce the same CDR3. This chain links TRBV27 with TRBJ1-2; 8 bases fit TRBD1. The J segment lost 5 bases and the V segment lost 0 bases, leaving 2 bases of the junction unmatched. CDR3 size: 14 residues. CDR1 and CDR2 (germline): MNHEY, SMNVEV (reference sequence). The CDR3 protein is CASSLSQGAYGYTF. In DNA form, the CDR3 reads TGTGCCAGCAGTTTATCGCAGGGGGCATATGGCTACACCTTC.

This sequence joins TRBV21-1 and TRBJ2-5; TRBD1 reflects the table's D call only, with no check against the DNA. TRBV21-1 is labeled a pseudogene. This CDR3 spans 15 amino acids. DNA of the CDR3: TGTGCCAGCAGGGACCCCCGACAGGAGCAAGAGACCCAGTACTTC. Encoded protein: CASRDPRQEQETQYF.

V gene TRBV4-2 combines with J gene TRBJ1-1; D might be TRBD1 (5 bases). V was shortened by 5 bases and J by 0 bases, with 19 bases between the two germline ends. Germline V gene lookup returns CDR1 LGHNA and CDR2 YNFKEQ. This CDR3 comprises 17 residues. CDR3 sequence reads: CASSSNGPGIMNTEAFF. CDR3 in DNA: TGTGCCAGCAGCTCTAACGGCCCAGGGATCATGAACACTGAAGCTTTCTTT.

The chain is built from TRBV7-9 and TRBJ2-1, with 8 bases identical to TRBD2. The germline CDR1 and CDR2 sequences are SEHNR and FQNEAQ (reference sequence). The CDR3 is made up of 13 amino acids. J was trimmed by 5 bases and V by 3 bases; bases with no gene match: 0. CDR3 bases: TGTGCCAGCAGCTTGGGACTAGACAATGAGCAGTTCTTC. Translated: CASSLGLDNEQFF.

The chain has TRBV9 and TRBJ2-3; weak D call: TRBD2 (5 bases). Germline V gene sequence: CDR1 SGDLS, CDR2 YYNGEE. V gave up 3 bases and J gave up 0 bases, with 8 bases separating them. CDR3 length equals 14 residues. Here the CDR3 reads CASSASSSTDTQYF. DNA of the CDR3: TGTGCCAGCAGCGCTAGCAGTAGCACAGATACGCAGTATTTT.

This sequence joins TRBV5-1 and TRBJ2-1; a possible D gene is TRBD1 (5 bases). This CDR3 spans 15 amino acids. V dropped 4 bases and J dropped 5 bases, with 16 bases sitting between them. Looked up from germline, CDR1 is SGHRS and CDR2 is YFSETQ. CDR3 DNA sequence: TGCGCCAGCAGCCCTCCCCAGGCAGGGAACAATGAGCAGTTCTTC. Protein product: CASSPPQAGNNEQFF.